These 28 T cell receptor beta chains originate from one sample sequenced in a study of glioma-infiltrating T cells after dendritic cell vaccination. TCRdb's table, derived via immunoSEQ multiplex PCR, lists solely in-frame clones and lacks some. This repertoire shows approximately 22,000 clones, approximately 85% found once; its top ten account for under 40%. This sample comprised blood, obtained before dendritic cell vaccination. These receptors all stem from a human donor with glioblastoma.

CDR3 sequence reads: CASSPGTSGHTGELFF. The CDR3, as DNA: TGTGCCAGCAGCCCTGGGACTAGCGGGCACACCGGGGAGCTGTTTTTT. The chain is built from TRBV11-3 and TRBJ2-2, with TRBD2 identical over 12 bases. J lost 3 bases, V lost 5 bases, and 4 bases had no gene match. The CDR3 runs to 16 residues. From germline, CDR1 is SGHNT and CDR2 YENEEA.

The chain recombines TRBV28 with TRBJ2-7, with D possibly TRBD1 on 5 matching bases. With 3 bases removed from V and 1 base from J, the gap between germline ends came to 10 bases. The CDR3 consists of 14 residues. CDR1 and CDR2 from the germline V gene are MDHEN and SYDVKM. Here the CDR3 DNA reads TGTGCCAGCAGTTTTCTCGACAGATCCTACGAGCAGTACTTC. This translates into CASSFLDRSYEQYF.

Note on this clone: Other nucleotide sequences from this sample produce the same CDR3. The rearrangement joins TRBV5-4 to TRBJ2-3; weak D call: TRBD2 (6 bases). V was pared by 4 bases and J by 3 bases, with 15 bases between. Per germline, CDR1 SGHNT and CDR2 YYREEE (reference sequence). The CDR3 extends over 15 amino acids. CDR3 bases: TGTGCCAGCAGCCAGTTTGCGGGGACTACAGATACGCAGTATTTT. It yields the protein CASSQFAGTTDTQYF.

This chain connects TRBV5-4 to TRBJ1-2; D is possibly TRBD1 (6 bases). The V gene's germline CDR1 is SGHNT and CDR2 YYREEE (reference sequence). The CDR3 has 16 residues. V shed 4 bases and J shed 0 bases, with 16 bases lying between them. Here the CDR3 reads CASSRTATLANYGYTF. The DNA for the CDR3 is TGTGCCAGCAGCCGGACAGCAACCCTAGCTAACTATGGCTACACCTTC.

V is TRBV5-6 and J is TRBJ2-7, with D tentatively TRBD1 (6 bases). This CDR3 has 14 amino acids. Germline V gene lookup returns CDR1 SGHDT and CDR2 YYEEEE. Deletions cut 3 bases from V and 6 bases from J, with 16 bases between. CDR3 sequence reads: CASSWGPGFSEQYF. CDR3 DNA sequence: TGTGCCAGCAGCTGGGGGCCGGGATTCAGCGAGCAGTACTTC. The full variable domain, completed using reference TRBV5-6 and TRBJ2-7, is DAGVTQSPTHLIKTRGQQVTLRCSPKSGHDTVSWYQQALGQGPQFIFQYYEEEERQRGNFPDRFSGHQFPNYSSELNVNALLLGDSALYLCASSWGPGFSEQYFGPGTRLTVT.

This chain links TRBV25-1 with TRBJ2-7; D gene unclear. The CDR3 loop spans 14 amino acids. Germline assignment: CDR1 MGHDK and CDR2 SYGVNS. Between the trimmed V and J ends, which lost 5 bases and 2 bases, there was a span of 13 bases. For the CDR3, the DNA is TGTGCCAGCAGTTTGATTGGAGCAGCCTACGAGCAGTACTTC. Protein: CASSLIGAAYEQYF.

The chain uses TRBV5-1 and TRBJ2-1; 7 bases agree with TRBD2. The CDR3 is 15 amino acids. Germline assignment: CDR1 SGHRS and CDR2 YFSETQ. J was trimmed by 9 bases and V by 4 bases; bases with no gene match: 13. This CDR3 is CASSGIGTNSGEQFF. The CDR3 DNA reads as TGCGCCAGCAGCGGGATCGGGACTAATAGCGGTGAGCAGTTCTTC.

The CDR3 sequence: CASSLDVTSEAFF. Written as DNA, the CDR3 is TGTGCCAGCAGCTTAGATGTTACTTCTGAAGCTTTCTTT. The rearrangement links TRBV11-1 to TRBJ1-1; D ambiguous. Germline-derived CDR1 and CDR2 are SGHAT and FQDESV (reference sequence). The CDR3 covers 13 residues. Trimming took 1 base from V and 6 from J, leaving 9 bases between them.

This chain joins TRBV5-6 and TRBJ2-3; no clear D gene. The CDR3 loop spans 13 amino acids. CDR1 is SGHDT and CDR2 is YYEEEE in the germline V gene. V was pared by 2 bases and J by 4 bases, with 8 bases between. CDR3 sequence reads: CASSFWSSDTQYF. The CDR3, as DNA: TGTGCCAGCAGCTTTTGGAGCTCAGATACGCAGTATTTT.

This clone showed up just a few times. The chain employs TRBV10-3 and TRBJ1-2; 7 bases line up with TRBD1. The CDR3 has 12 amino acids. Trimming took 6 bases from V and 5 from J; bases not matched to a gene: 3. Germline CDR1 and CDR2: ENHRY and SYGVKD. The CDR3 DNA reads TGTGCCATCAGGGGACAGTCATATGGCTACACCTTC. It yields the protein CAIRGQSYGYTF.

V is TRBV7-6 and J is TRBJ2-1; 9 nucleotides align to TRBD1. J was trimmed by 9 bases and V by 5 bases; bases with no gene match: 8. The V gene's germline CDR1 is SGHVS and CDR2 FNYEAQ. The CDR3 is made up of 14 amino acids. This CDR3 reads CASSGPGQGTEQFF. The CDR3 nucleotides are TGTGCCAGCAGCGGACCGGGACAGGGAACTGAGCAGTTCTTC.

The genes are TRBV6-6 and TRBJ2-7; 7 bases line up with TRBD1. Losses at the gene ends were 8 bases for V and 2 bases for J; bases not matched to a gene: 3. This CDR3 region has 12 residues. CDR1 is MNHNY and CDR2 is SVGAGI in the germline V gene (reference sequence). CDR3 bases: TGTGCCAGCGCCAGGGGGACCTACGAGCAGTACTTC. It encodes CASARGTYEQYF.

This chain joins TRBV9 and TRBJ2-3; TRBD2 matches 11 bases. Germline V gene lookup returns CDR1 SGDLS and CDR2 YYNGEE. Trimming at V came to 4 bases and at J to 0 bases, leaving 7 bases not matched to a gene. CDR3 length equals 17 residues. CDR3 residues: CASSPRLAGPSTDTQYF. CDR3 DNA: TGTGCCAGCAGCCCGCGACTAGCGGGGCCTAGCACAGATACGCAGTATTTT.

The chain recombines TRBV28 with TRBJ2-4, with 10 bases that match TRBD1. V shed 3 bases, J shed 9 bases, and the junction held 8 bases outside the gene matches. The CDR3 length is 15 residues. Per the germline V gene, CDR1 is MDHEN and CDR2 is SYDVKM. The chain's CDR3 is CASSLAGTGASIQYF. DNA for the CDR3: TGTGCCAGCAGTTTGGCCGGGACAGGGGCAAGCATTCAGTACTTC.

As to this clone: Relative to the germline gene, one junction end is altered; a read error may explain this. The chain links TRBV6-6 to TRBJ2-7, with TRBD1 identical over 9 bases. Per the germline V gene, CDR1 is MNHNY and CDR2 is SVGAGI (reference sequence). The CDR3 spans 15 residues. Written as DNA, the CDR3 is TGTGCCAGCACAGAACTAACAGGGGGCTCCCACGAGCAGTACTTC. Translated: CASTELTGGSHEQYF.

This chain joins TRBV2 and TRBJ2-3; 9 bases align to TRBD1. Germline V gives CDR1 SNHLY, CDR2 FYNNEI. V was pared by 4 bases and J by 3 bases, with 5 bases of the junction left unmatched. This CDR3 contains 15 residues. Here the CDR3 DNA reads TGTGCCAGCAGTGGGAGACAGGGGGGGACAGATACGCAGTATTTT. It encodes CASSGRQGGTDTQYF.

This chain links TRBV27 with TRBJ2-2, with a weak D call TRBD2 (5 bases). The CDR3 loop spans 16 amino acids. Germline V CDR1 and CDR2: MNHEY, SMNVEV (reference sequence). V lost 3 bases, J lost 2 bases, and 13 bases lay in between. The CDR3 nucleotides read TGTGCCAGCAGTTTCGGCGGGCTAGTAAACACCGGGGAGCTGTTTTTT. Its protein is CASSFGGLVNTGELFF.

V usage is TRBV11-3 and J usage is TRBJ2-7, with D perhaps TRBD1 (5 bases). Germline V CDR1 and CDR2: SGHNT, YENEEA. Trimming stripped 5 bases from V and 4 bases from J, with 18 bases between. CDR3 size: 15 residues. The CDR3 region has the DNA TGTGCCAGCAGCCCACGAGGATGGGGCCTTTACGAGCAGTACTTC. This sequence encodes CASSPRGWGLYEQYF.

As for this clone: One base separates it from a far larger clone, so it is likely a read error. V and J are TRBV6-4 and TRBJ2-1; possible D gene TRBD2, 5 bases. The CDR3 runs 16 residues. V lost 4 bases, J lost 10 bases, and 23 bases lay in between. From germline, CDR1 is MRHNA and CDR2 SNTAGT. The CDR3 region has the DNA TGTGCCAGCAGTGGCTCGAATATTGCTCCGGCGGGCGAGCAGTTCTTC. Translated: CASSGSNIAPAGEQFF.

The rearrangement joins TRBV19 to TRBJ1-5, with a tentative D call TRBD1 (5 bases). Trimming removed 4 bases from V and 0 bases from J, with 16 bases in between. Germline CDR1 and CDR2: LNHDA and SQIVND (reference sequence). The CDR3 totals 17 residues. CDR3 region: CASSSRPGDVSNQPQHF. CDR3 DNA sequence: TGTGCCAGTAGTAGCCGACCGGGGGACGTTAGCAATCAGCCCCAGCATTTT. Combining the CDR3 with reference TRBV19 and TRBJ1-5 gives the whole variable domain DGGITQSPKYLFRKEGQNVTLSCEQNLNHDAMYWYRQDPGQGLRLIYYSQIVNDFQKGDIAEGYSVSREKKESFPLTVTSAQKNPTAFYLCASSSRPGDVSNQPQHFGDGTRLSIL.

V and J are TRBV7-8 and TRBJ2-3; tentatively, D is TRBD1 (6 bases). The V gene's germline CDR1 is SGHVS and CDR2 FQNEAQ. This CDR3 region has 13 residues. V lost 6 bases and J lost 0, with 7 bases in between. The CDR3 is CASSTGSTDTQYF. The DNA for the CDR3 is TGTGCCAGCAGTACAGGGAGCACAGATACGCAGTATTTT.

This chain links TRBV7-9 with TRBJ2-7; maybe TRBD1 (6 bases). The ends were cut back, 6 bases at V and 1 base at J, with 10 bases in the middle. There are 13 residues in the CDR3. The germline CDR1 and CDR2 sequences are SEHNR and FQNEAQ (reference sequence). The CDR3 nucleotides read TGTGCCAGCAGTCCAGGGGATTCCTACGAGCAGTACTTC. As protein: CASSPGDSYEQYF.

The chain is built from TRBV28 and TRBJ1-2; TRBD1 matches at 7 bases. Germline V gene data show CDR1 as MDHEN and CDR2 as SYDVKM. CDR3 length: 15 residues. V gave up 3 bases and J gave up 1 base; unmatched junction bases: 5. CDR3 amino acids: CASSFNTGVNYGYTF. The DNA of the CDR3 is TGTGCCAGCAGTTTTAATACAGGGGTTAACTATGGCTACACCTTC.

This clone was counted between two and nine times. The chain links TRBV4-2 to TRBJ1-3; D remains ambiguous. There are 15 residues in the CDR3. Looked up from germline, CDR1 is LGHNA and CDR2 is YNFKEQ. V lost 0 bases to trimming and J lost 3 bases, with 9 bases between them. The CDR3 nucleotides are TGTGCCAGCAGCCAAGATCGCAGTTATGGAAACACCATATATTTT. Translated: CASSQDRSYGNTIYF.

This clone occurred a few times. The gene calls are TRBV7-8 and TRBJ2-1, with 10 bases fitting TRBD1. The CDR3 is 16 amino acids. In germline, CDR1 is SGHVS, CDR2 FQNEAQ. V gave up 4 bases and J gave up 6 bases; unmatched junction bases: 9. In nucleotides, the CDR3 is TGTGCCAGCAGCTCATCACCGGGACAGGGGTCCAATGAGCAGTTCTTC. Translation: CASSSSPGQGSNEQFF.

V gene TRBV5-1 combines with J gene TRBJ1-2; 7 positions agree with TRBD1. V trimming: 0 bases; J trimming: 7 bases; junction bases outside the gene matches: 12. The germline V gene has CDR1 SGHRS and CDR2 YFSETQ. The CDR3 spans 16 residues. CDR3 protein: CASSLGQGDLFGGYTF. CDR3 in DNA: TGCGCCAGCAGCTTGGGTCAGGGGGACCTATTTGGTGGCTACACCTTC.

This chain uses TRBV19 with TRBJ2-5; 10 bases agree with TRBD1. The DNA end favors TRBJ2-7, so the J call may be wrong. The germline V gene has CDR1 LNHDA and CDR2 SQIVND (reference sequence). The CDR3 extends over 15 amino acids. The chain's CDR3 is CASSSWTGGTYEQYF. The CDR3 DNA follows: TGTGCCAGTAGTTCATGGACAGGGGGAACCTACGAGCAGTACTTC.

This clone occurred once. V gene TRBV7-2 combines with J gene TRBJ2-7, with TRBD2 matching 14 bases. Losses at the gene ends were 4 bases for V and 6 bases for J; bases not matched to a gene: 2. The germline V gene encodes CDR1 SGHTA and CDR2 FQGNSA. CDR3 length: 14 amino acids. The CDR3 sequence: CASSYGLAGGEQYF. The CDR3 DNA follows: TGTGCCAGCAGCTACGGACTAGCGGGAGGCGAGCAGTACTTC.